This TCR beta chain was captured by sequencing in a study of tumor and adjacent non-tumor tissue in lung cancer. The overall study: There were some 11 adenocarcinoma, 2 squamous cell carcinoma and 1 small cell lung cancer cases. Study results and caveats: Tumor repertoires had a smaller top 100 clone share than normal lung. Significantly higher TCR diversity was found in tumor than normal lung.

This CDR3 has 15 residues. Germline lookup yields CDR1 SGHKS and CDR2 YYEKEE (reference sequence). Trimming stripped 5 bases from V and 8 bases from J, with 20 bases between. A modified ARM-PCR protocol with three rounds of nested PCR amplified TCRbeta. TCRdb re-called the multiplex PCR reads through MiXCR, storing one row per CDR3 protein. The repertoire includes more than 85,000 distinct CDR3 sequences, around 75% of them detected once, and roughly 35% sits in the top ten. The template was RNA from unsorted bulk tissue. Between August and November 2014, newly diagnosed, chemotherapy-naive lung cancer patients underwent thoracic surgery in China. Points on this clonotype: Its cognate antigen is unknown.

This clonotype was obtained from a woman aged 55-69 years with non-small cell lung cancer. The specimen sequenced was lung tumor tissue. The rearrangement joins TRBV5-5 to TRBJ2-1; a possible D gene is TRBD2 (7 bases). CDR3 DNA: TGTGCCAGCAGGCTTGAACTATCGGGGGGCGATGAGCAGTTCTTC. Encoded protein: CASRLELSGGDEQFF.